A selection of T cell receptor beta chains follows, all from one sample in a study of T cell responses to AZD1222 COVID-19 vaccine. Sequencing was performed with immunoSEQ multiplex PCR; in TCRdb, only in-frame clones are kept and a portion is missing. The sample has about 110,000 clones; about 90% are singletons. Sequenced here: peripheral blood, sampled 28 days after the second AZD1222 dose. All receptors derive from an adult who received the AZD1222 COVID-19 vaccine. Each CDR3 is given with its conserved first and last residue. D genes are given only for firm matches. Size is omitted from some rows. Given values are once, few, many or a class for expanded clones.

NA | TRBJ2-7 | TRBV27 | 13 | NA | CASSWTQSYEQYF | TGTGCCAGCAGCTGGACACAATCCTACGAGCAGTACTTC
TRBD1 | TRBJ2-2 | TRBV2 | 17 | few | CASSTPGQRANTGELFF | TGTGCCAGCAGTACGCCGGGACAGAGGGCGAACACCGGGGAGCTGTTTTTT
NA | TRBJ2-5 | TRBV7-9 | 14 | NA | CASTYLAVQETQYF | TGTGCCAGCACATATCTAGCTGTCCAAGAGACCCAGTACTTC
TRBD2 | TRBJ2-7 | TRBV7-9 | 17 | NA | CASSSMGGDLIDYEQYF | TGTGCCAGCAGCTCCATGGGAGGGGACTTGATTGACTACGAGCAGTACTTC
TRBD1 | TRBJ1-2 | TRBV15 | 16 | NA | CATSRGGQGARYGYTF | TGTGCCACCAGCAGAGGTGGACAGGGGGCTAGGTATGGCTACACCTTC
NA | TRBJ1-4 | TRBV6-5 | 15 | NA | CASSYSGLGPRKLFF | TGTGCCAGCAGTTACTCTGGTCTTGGACCTAGAAAACTGTTTTTT
TRBD2 | TRBJ2-2 | TRBV18 | 16 | NA | CASSVTAGRVDGELFF | TGTGCCAGCTCAGTGACCGCGGGGAGGGTTGACGGGGAGCTGTTTTTT
NA | TRBJ2-5 | TRBV3-1/TRBV3-2 | 16 | NA | CASSPRRTVSQETQYF | TGTGCCAGCAGTCCTCGCCGGACTGTCTCACAAGAGACCCAGTACTTC
NA | TRBJ1-3 | TRBV3-1/TRBV3-2 | 14 | NA | CASSRVHSGNTIYF | TGTGCCAGCAGCCGAGTCCACTCTGGAAACACCATATATTTT
NA | TRBJ1-2 | TRBV29-1 | 11 | NA | CSLDRDYGYTF | TGCAGCCTCGACCGTGACTATGGCTACACCTTC